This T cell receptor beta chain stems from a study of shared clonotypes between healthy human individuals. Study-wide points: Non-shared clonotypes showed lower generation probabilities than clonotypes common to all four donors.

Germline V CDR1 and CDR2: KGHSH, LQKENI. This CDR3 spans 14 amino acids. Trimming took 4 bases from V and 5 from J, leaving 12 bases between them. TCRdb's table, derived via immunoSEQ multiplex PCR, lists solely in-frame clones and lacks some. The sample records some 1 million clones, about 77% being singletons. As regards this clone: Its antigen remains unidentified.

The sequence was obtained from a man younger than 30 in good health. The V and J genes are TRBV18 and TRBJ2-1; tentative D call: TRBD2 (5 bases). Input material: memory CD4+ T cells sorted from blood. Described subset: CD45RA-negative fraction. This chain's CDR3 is CASSQGLRNNEQFF. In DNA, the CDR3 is TGTGCCAGCTCACAAGGACTTCGGAACAATGAGCAGTTCTTC.